One and the same sample provided the 18 T cell receptor beta chains below, sequenced in a study of OX40 agonist ivuxolimab in advanced cancers. TCRdb's table, derived via immunoSEQ multiplex PCR, lists solely in-frame clones and lacks some. The table lists 55,000 to 80,000 clones, nearly 90% of them singletons. Sequences were derived from CD4+ or CD8+ T cells sorted from blood, sampled in a trial of the OX40 agonist ivuxolimab. These receptors all come from an adult with an advanced solid tumor such as melanoma, head and neck, liver or kidney cancer.

The genes are TRBV5-1 and TRBJ2-3; D remains ambiguous. The V gene's germline CDR1 is SGHRS and CDR2 YFSETQ. This CDR3 spans 13 amino acids. V dropped 4 bases and J dropped 0 bases, with 6 bases sitting between them. The CDR3 spells CASSQGSTDTQYF. The CDR3 nucleotides are TGCGCCAGCAGCCAAGGGAGCACAGATACGCAGTATTTT.

The chain joins TRBV7-9 to TRBJ2-2; no firm D call. Germline CDR1 SEHNR, CDR2 FQNEAQ (reference sequence). The germline V and J ends were trimmed by 0 bases and 6 bases, with 5 bases remaining between them. The CDR3 sequence is 13 residues long. CDR3 sequence reads: CASSLARPGELFF. CDR3 nucleotide sequence: TGTGCCAGCAGCTTAGCGCGTCCCGGGGAGCTGTTTTTT.

The count of this clone is one. The V gene is TRBV7-6, the J gene TRBJ1-3; the D is unclear. Trimming shortened V by 2 bases and J by 0 bases, and 8 bases separated the two germline ends. The CDR3 spans 15 residues. Germline CDR1 is SGHVS and CDR2 is FNYEAQ. In nucleotides, the CDR3 is TGTGCCAGCAGCTTAACGGGTGACTCTGGAAACACCATATATTTT. Protein product: CASSLTGDSGNTIYF.

V gene TRBV19 combines with J gene TRBJ2-3; the D gene is possibly TRBD1 (6 bases). V lost 2 bases to trimming and J lost 0 bases, with 12 bases between them. The CDR3 spans 16 residues. Per the germline V gene, CDR1 is LNHDA and CDR2 is SQIVND (reference sequence). CDR3 in amino acids: CASSISGALSTDTQYF. CDR3 bases: TGTGCCAGTAGTATATCAGGGGCGCTAAGCACAGATACGCAGTATTTT.

V gene TRBV5-6 combines with J gene TRBJ2-3, with 13 bases lining up with TRBD2. Germline V CDR1 and CDR2: SGHDT, YYEEEE. Germline trimming cut 4 bases from V and 10 bases from J; bases unmatched to any gene: 3. The CDR3 consists of 13 residues. The CDR3 sequence is CASSGTSGTSQYF. The CDR3 DNA sequence: TGTGCCAGCAGCGGGACTAGCGGGACTTCGCAGTATTTT. Complete variable domain (other parts from reference TRBV5-6 and TRBJ2-3): DAGVTQSPTHLIKTRGQQVTLRCSPKSGHDTVSWYQQALGQGPQFIFQYYEEEERQRGNFPDRFSGHQFPNYSSELNVNALLLGDSALYLCASSGTSGTSQYFGPGTRLTVL.

J is TRBJ2-5 and V is TRBV28; weak D call: TRBD1 (6 bases). CDR3 size: 14 residues. Germline assignment: CDR1 MDHEN and CDR2 SYDVKM. Trimming removed 4 bases from V and 1 base from J, with 10 bases in between. The CDR3 reads CASSSGQPQETQYF. The CDR3 bases are TGTGCCAGCAGTTCCGGACAGCCCCAAGAGACCCAGTACTTC.

This chain links TRBV10-3 with TRBJ2-2; perhaps D is TRBD1 or TRBD2 (5 bases each). Germline V gene sequence: CDR1 ENHRY, CDR2 SYGVKD. Between the trimmed V and J ends, which lost 7 bases and 2 bases, there was a span of 17 bases. The CDR3 covers 16 residues. DNA for the CDR3: TGTGCCATCACTGGGACGGCAGCTCCAAACACCGGGGAGCTGTTTTTT. Its translation is CAITGTAAPNTGELFF.

The J gene is TRBJ1-2, the V gene TRBV18, with TRBD1 as a possible D gene (5 bases). Trimming left V 2 bases short and J 2 bases short, with 9 bases between. Germline V gene data show CDR1 as KGHSH and CDR2 as LQKENI. The CDR3 covers 14 residues. The CDR3 DNA reads as TGTGCCAGCTCACCATTGACAGAGAACTATGGCTACACCTTC. It is translated as CASSPLTENYGYTF.

In DNA form, the CDR3 reads TGTGCCAGCAACTTTTTAGGGACAGGGGACACTGAAGCTTTCTTT. Translated: CASNFLGTGDTEAFF. The chain joins TRBV27 to TRBJ1-1; 10 bases align to TRBD1. Germline CDR1 and CDR2: MNHEY and SMNVEV (reference sequence). The CDR3 contains 15 residues. V lost 7 bases to trimming and J lost 3 bases; unmatched junction nucleotides: 8.

The CDR3: CASRREGINEQFF. CDR3 in DNA: TGTGCCAGCAGGCGGGAGGGCATAAATGAGCAGTTCTTC. The gene calls are TRBV27 and TRBJ2-1, with 9 bases lining up with TRBD2. J gave up 7 bases and V 6 bases, and 4 bases lay outside the gene matches. Per the germline V gene, CDR1 is MNHEY and CDR2 is SMNVEV (reference sequence). The CDR3 length is 13 residues.

The J gene is TRBJ2-1, the V gene TRBV7-8; D gene ambiguous. This CDR3 has 15 residues. Germline CDR1 and CDR2: SGHVS and FQNEAQ. Trimming removed 1 base from V and 3 bases from J, with 10 bases in between. CDR3 bases: TGTGCCAGCAGCTTAGGGAGAGACTTCTACAATGAGCAGTTCTTC. Translated, it gives CASSLGRDFYNEQFF.

The V and J genes are TRBV5-1 and TRBJ1-2, with 10 nucleotides matching TRBD1. Trimming removed 2 bases from V and 6 bases from J; junction bases left unmatched: 1. The length of the CDR3 is 13 residues. Looked up from germline, CDR1 is SGHRS and CDR2 is YFSETQ. CDR3: CASSFGTGDGYTF. The CDR3 region has the DNA TGCGCCAGCAGCTTCGGGACAGGGGATGGCTACACCTTC.

The chain recombines TRBV9 with TRBJ2-5; D is perhaps TRBD2 (5 bases). The CDR3 sequence is 15 residues long. Germline CDR1 reads SGDLS; CDR2 reads YYNGEE. Trimming removed 6 bases from V and 4 bases from J, with 19 bases in between. The CDR3 bases are TGTGCCAGCACCCGGACCGTGTTGGCGGGAGAGACCCAGTACTTC. It encodes CASTRTVLAGETQYF.

This clone came up once. The chain uses TRBV27 and TRBJ2-3, with D perhaps matching TRBD2 (6 bases). The V and J ends lost 2 bases and 0 bases respectively, with 9 bases between them. CDR3 length: 15 amino acids. In germline, CDR1 is MNHEY, CDR2 SMNVEV (reference sequence). CDR3 sequence (DNA): TGTGCCAGCAGTTTACGGAGCGGGAGCACAGATACGCAGTATTTT. Protein: CASSLRSGSTDTQYF.

The J gene is TRBJ2-5, the V gene TRBV5-1, with 8 bases lining up with TRBD1. The CDR3 runs 16 residues. The V and J ends lost 4 bases and 1 base, in that order; junction bases with no gene match: 9. Germline values: CDR1 SGHRS, CDR2 YFSETQ. The CDR3 region is CASSHGQGLGQETQYF. As DNA, the CDR3 is TGCGCCAGCAGCCACGGACAGGGATTGGGCCAAGAGACCCAGTACTTC.

CDR3 in DNA: TGTGCTAGTGGGCGCACTAGCGGCTATAACCCCTCTAGCACAGATACGCAGTATTTT. Translation: CASGRTSGYNPSSTDTQYF. The chain couples TRBV12-5 to TRBJ2-3; 8 nucleotides agree with TRBD2. The CDR3 sequence is 19 residues long. J was trimmed by 0 bases and V by 6 bases; bases with no gene match: 17. CDR1 and CDR2 from the germline V gene are LGHNT and FRNRAP.

V and J are TRBV7-8 and TRBJ1-1; D perhaps matches TRBD1 (5 bases). Germline lookup yields CDR1 SGHVS and CDR2 FQNEAQ. The length of the CDR3 is 16 residues. The V end lost 5 bases, the J end lost 4 bases, and 20 bases lay between the germline ends. CDR3 DNA sequence: TGTGCCAGCAGCCCTCAGACCCAGGGAGGGAGCACTGAAGCTTTCTTT. Its protein product is CASSPQTQGGSTEAFF.

This clone was recorded only once. The rearrangement uses TRBV6-5 and TRBJ2-7; the D is unclear. CDR1 is MNHEY, CDR2 SVGAGI, per germline. The CDR3 consists of 13 residues. V was cut by 5 bases and J by 3 bases, with 11 bases left in between. In DNA, the CDR3 is TGTGCCAGCAGTAAGTCTCCCAGCTACGAGCAGTACTTC. It yields the protein CASSKSPSYEQYF.